The T cell receptor (beta chain) under discussion was sequenced for a study of cytomegalovirus exposure and HLA in healthy donors (TCRdb year 2017). Regarding the study in general: In an earlier analysis of some 550 of the donors, less than 350 Gb of sequence data and 95 million to 130 million unique TCR beta sequences from roughly 200 million T cells were reported. An early release that covered roughly 600 HLA-typed donors contained around 300 gigabases of sequencing data and 80 million or so unique TCR sequences. Among the approximately 430 genotyped donors, around 79% belonged to the genetic ancestry cluster associated with self-reported Caucasian donors. The study aimed to test whether cataloging public T cell receptors could reveal signatures of past pathogen exposure. Using immunosequencing, the study profiled T cell repertoires from about 610 subjects and related those repertoires to cytomegalovirus serostatus. Along with the roughly 700-subject first cohort, a separate validation cohort of over a hundred different subjects was used. To predict cytomegalovirus infection status, the study brought together high-throughput TCR immunosequencing, statistical association of individual TCRs with disease status, and machine learning. A later analysis re-examined previously published TCR beta repertoires from roughly 650 donors and added high-resolution HLA genotyping to investigate patterns of TCR occurrence. Rather than drawing on any new phenotypic data, the later analysis identified candidate immune exposures from TCR beta sequences and the way those sequences occurred across donors. In an earlier analysis of 587 of the donors, high-throughput TCR beta sequencing was used to judge whether each TCR beta V gene segment behaved as functional or pseudogenic. Donor age, sex, ethnicity and CMV serostatus were compiled together with the repertoire data. Genome-wide SNP genotypes for about 65% of the roughly 670 donors were used in a later genetic analysis, which treated that subset as a discovery cohort. Every repertoire in the discovery cohort had been generated on one and the same sequencing platform. Class I and class II HLA loci were covered by the typing at four-digit resolution. The number of typed donors differed by locus: about 620-640 for A, B, C, DRB1 and DQB1; about 520 for DQA1; 606 for DPA1; and roughly 450 for DPB1. About five DR-DQ haplotypes were treated as single units for association and clustering because of strong linkage in the cohort. Across some 400 genotyped donors of the cohort, an average of roughly 200,000 unique TCR beta nucleotide sequences per donor were sequenced, and around 19% of those sequences were non-productive.

As concerns this clone: Its antigen is not yet known. Per-base quality was not reported, and no clone a single base away is much larger than it.

The library was prepared using the immunoSEQ multiplex PCR assay. For the multiplex PCR, a mixture combining 60 forward primers for TCR Vbeta segments and 13 reverse primers for TCR Jbeta segments was used. Amplification of the CDR3 region of rearranged TCR beta genes was performed with a multiplex PCR assay on genomic DNA. Amplified TCR beta libraries were sequenced as 87-base-pair reads on the Illumina HiSeq System. In the source study's methods: In a later analysis, 80 million or so unique TCR beta chains were counted across the roughly 670 repertoires, and roughly 11 million of these chains were shared by at least two donors. Raw reads were error-corrected and collapsed into unique sequences by a nearest-neighbor algorithm in which closely related sequences were merged to remove PCR and sequencing errors. V, D and J gene segments were assigned by aligning CDR3 sequences to IMGT reference sequences. Each retained sequence needed at least a six-nucleotide match to both a V gene segment and a J gene segment. Rearrangements were called productive when the CDR3 lacked stop codons and stayed in frame with V and J; all others were non-productive. Following IMGT convention, CDR3 was defined as the stretch from the second conserved V-encoded cysteine up to the conserved J-encoded phenylalanine. In an earlier analysis of 587 of the donors, sequences lacking an unambiguous match to a single V gene segment were excluded. In an earlier analysis of 587 of the donors, V segments were called functional above 56.7% productive rearrangements and were called segregating when the between-donor standard deviation exceeded 5%. A statistical classification framework was developed to diagnose cytomegalovirus status using the catalog of TCR beta chain sequences. In a later analysis, TCR nucleotide sequences were compared against IMGT/GENE-DB human TR gene sequences so that V and J genes could be assigned. A later analysis assigned CDR3 sequences and most-parsimonious VDJ recombination scenarios with the TCRdist pipeline. In a later analysis, each TCR beta chain was defined by its CDR3 amino acid sequence together with its V-gene family, and reads without a unique V-gene family were excluded. To address suspected cross-contamination and a sequencing artifact, a later analysis removed approximately 590 highly shared, low-generation-probability nucleotide sequences. For each public chain, a later analysis derived a clonal expansion index from normalized ranks of inferred template counts within each repertoire. A later analysis computed generation probabilities with a VDJ recombination model fitted to out-of-frame rearrangements, and checked the results against IGoR. In a later analysis, TCR-TCR, TCR-HLA and TCR-CMV co-occurrence was scored with hypergeometric tests, and a repertoire-size bias correction was applied to TCR pairs. A later analysis estimated false discovery rates by permuting HLA or CMV assignments 20 times. In a later analysis, co-occurring TCRs were grouped with DBSCAN, and TCRdist sequence similarity was added when clustering was performed within HLA-allele-positive subsets. For co-occurrence clustering, repertoires with fewer than 30,000 or more than 120,000 public chains were excluded, along with four to six repertoires with anomalous nucleotide sharing. In TCRdb, the immuneACCESS table is reduced to in-frame sequences with V and J assigned. These tables do not hold every clone; where another copy was compared, an unresolved V gene accounts for under half, and the others remain unexplained. V and J calls and clone size are given by that table; D and trimming were obtained from the DNA. The sample table lists 150,000 to 200,000 clones, over 70% of them with a count of one. The ten biggest clones cover about 4.3% of the sample.

Summary of the overall study and its limitations: In a later analysis, several top co-occurrence clusters were reported to appear linked to parvovirus B19, influenza, CMV and Epstein-Barr virus. HLA typing was unavailable for some donors at each locus, so association tests used only the typed subset. Most CMV-associated TCR beta chains appeared to be HLA-restricted in a later analysis, and the HLA associations seemed to be driven largely by CMV exposure. It was suggested by the authors that the approach could potentially be generalized to other disease states and immunological phenotypes. A few of the identified cytomegalovirus-associated TCR beta chains were confirmed in vitro to be specific for cytomegalovirus antigens. Strong co-occurrence of HLA alleles, especially DR and DQ, made assigning TCR associations to individual alleles difficult. Only TCR beta chains were sequenced in this cohort, and the absence of alpha or paired-chain data limited detectable features. Correlated functional status among segregating V segments might be attributable to linkage disequilibrium, but an unknown experimental factor could not be ruled out. The classifier was reported to diagnose cytomegalovirus status with high specificity and sensitivity in both the original cohort and the validation cohort. In a later analysis, 16,951 TCR beta sequences were associated with specific HLA alleles at a false discovery rate of 0.05. V-gene and J-gene trimming of TCR beta chains was associated with a missense DCLRE1C variant in a later genetic analysis, and the association was replicated in an independent cohort. In a later analysis, HLA-associated TCR beta chains were found to be more clonally expanded and to have lower generation probabilities than equally common non-associated chains. Immune exposure information for the cohort was limited to CMV serostatus. A later genetic analysis reported fewer N-insertions in productive TCRs among donors in an Asian-associated ancestry cluster than the approximately 700-donor mean. Some IMGT-functional V segments, including TRBV6-2 and TRBV6-3, could not be told apart with the 87-base-pair reads, so those segments were excluded. A further reported finding was that TCR beta sequences accurately predicted the HLA-A and HLA-B alleles for most subjects in the first cohort. According to a later analysis, TCR association rates differed among HLA loci, with DRB1 alleles showing the most associated TCRs and HLA-C alleles showing the fewest. In an earlier analysis of approximately 590 of the donors, most TCR beta V segments were observed in productive rearrangements about 87% or about 30% of the time, broadly matching IMGT annotations. A total of around 150 TCR beta chains were listed by the study as associated with cytomegalovirus. A group of highly shared sequence variants was considered likely to be a technical artifact of the sequencing pipeline. Roughly uniform sequencing depth across donors was assumed in presence/absence analyses, although this assumption may not hold. Most TCR sequences were observed very rarely across donors, whereas some public TCRs were present in many individuals. About 15 rarely observed V segments, including chromosome 9 orphons, were excluded from the earlier analysis of several hundred of the donors because counts were too low.

The cohort comprised around 690 healthy bone marrow donors. All cohort members were sampled while nominally healthy, although unrecorded immune exposures were likely present. The donor tested CMV seronegative, placing the donor among the 352 seronegative members of the cohort. A peripheral blood sample was provided by each donor, and peripheral blood mononuclear cells were used for TCR beta sequencing. The Qiagen DNeasy Blood Extraction Kit was used to extract genomic DNA from the blood cell samples. The CDR3 covers 12 residues, taking in both the cysteine and the phenylalanine. Kept here is only the CDR3 DNA, which spans 36 bases and is read in frame from base 1. The germline V gene (reference sequence) provides CDR1 GTSNPN and CDR2 SVGIG. V is pruned by 5 bases and J by 8 bases, leaving 3 bases of the junction without a gene match.

The receptor was isolated from a man aged 25-45 years in good health and CMV-seronegative. Recombination joined TRBV30 with TRBJ1-4; 9 bases in the middle match TRBD1. Sequencing input: PBMCs. The bases read TGTGCCTGGGACAGGGGGGAAGAAAAACTGTTTTTT. The resulting protein is CAWDRGEEKLFF.